Below, 20 T cell receptor beta chains from the same sample are listed, as sequenced in a study of cytomegalovirus exposure and HLA in healthy donors. Measured with immunoSEQ multiplex PCR; TCRdb has only the in-frame clones, and not every one. The table has about 44,000 clones, roughly 93% seen once. Sequenced sample: PBMCs. The origin of the receptors is a woman aged 18-30 years in good health and CMV-seronegative.

This clone was recorded once. This chain links TRBV19 with TRBJ1-5, with D perhaps matching TRBD1 (6 bases). Per germline, CDR1 LNHDA and CDR2 SQIVND (reference sequence). Between the trimmed V and J ends, which lost 3 bases and 3 bases, there was a span of 9 bases. The CDR3 spans 14 residues. As DNA, the CDR3 is TGTGCCAGTAGTATGGGGGCGGACAATCAGCCCCAGCATTTT. This gives the protein CASSMGADNQPQHF.

This clone was seen once. The rearrangement joins TRBV7-2 to TRBJ2-3; D is perhaps TRBD2 (5 bases). The germline V gene encodes CDR1 SGHTA and CDR2 FQGNSA. V shed 0 bases and J shed 0 bases, with 13 bases lying between them. The CDR3 extends over 17 amino acids. CDR3 protein: CASSLALGAASTDTQYF. CDR3 nucleotides: TGTGCCAGCAGCTTAGCGCTAGGAGCGGCTAGCACAGATACGCAGTATTTT.

The J gene is TRBJ2-1, the V gene TRBV2, with TRBD2 identical over 10 bases. Germline loops: CDR1 SNHLY, CDR2 FYNNEI. V lost 7 bases and J lost 3; bases outside the gene matches: 6. This CDR3 has 15 amino acids. CDR3 in amino acids: CASTGGLAFYNEQFF. The CDR3 DNA reads as TGTGCCAGCACCGGGGGACTAGCGTTCTACAATGAGCAGTTCTTC.

The V gene is TRBV21-1, the J gene TRBJ2-1; the table names TRBD2, a call not compared with the DNA. TRBV21-1 counts as a pseudogene. This CDR3 is built from 19 residues. CDR3 nucleotide sequence: TGTGCCAGCAGCAATTCCGGGGGTCTAGCGGGTAGCTCCTACAATGAGCAGTTCTTC. This translates into CASSNSGGLAGSSYNEQFF.

The CDR3 coding sequence is TGCGCCAGCAGTGGACAGGGTTTAGAGACCCAGTACTTC. Amino acid sequence: CASSGQGLETQYF. The genes are TRBV10-1 and TRBJ2-5; TRBD1 aligns across 7 bases. CDR1 is WNHNN and CDR2 is SYGVQD in the germline V gene (reference sequence). This CDR3 comprises 13 residues. The ends lost 4 bases at V and 4 bases at J; junction bases unmatched: 3.

This clone occurred once. The chain recombines TRBV5-1 with TRBJ2-5, with a possible D match to TRBD2 (6 bases). Trimming removed 4 bases at V and 5 bases at J, with 12 bases between. Germline V gene lookup returns CDR1 SGHRS and CDR2 YFSETQ. This CDR3 spans 13 amino acids. The DNA of the CDR3 is TGCGCCAGCAGCCCGGGGCTAGCGGAGACCCAGTACTTC. It translates to CASSPGLAETQYF.

Here the CDR3 DNA reads TGTGCCAGCACTCCACCCCCTAGCGGGAGGAAGTATATCTACAATGAGCAGTTCTTC. As protein: CASTPPPSGRKYIYNEQFF. The chain uses TRBV28 and TRBJ2-1; 11 nucleotides align to TRBD2. The CDR3 extends over 19 amino acids. Germline V gene lookup returns CDR1 MDHEN and CDR2 SYDVKM. The V and J ends lost 7 bases and 3 bases, in that order; junction bases with no gene match: 17.

The chain has TRBV2 and TRBJ2-3; perhaps TRBD2 as D (5 bases). Germline lookup yields CDR1 SNHLY and CDR2 FYNNEI. This CDR3 is 16 amino acids long. V gave up 5 bases and J gave up 1 base, with 16 bases separating them. The CDR3 DNA is TGTGCCAGCAGTCTTCAGCGGATTCGGGGCACAGATACGCAGTATTTT. Its protein product is CASSLQRIRGTDTQYF.

This chain links TRBV19 with TRBJ1-2, with a tentative D call TRBD1 (5 bases). Trimming took 1 base from V and 2 from J, leaving 8 bases between them. The CDR3 contains 14 residues. Per germline, CDR1 LNHDA and CDR2 SQIVND (reference sequence). CDR3 region: CASSIGGVNYGYTF. The DNA of the CDR3 is TGTGCCAGTAGTATAGGGGGCGTGAACTATGGCTACACCTTC.

This clone was seen more than once but under ten times. V gene TRBV2 combines with J gene TRBJ1-2, with a weak D call TRBD1 (5 bases). Germline V gene data show CDR1 as SNHLY and CDR2 as FYNNEI. The CDR3 is 15 amino acids. The V end lost 6 bases, the J end lost 3 bases, and 17 bases lay between the germline ends. The CDR3 coding sequence is TGTGCCAGCAGCGAAAGACAGTCGAAGGACTATGGCTACACCTTC. The encoded protein is CASSERQSKDYGYTF. Variable domain in full (rest from reference TRBV2 and TRBJ1-2): EPEVTQTPSHQVTQMGQEVILRCVPISNHLYFYWYRQILGQKVEFLVSFYNNEISEKSEIFDDQFSVERPDGSNFTLKIRSTKLEDSAMYFCASSERQSKDYGYTFGSGTRLTVV.

V is TRBV18 and J is TRBJ2-3, with unresolved D. Trimming removed 6 bases at V and 0 bases at J, with 7 bases between. The CDR3 has 13 residues. Germline values: CDR1 KGHSH, CDR2 LQKENI. The CDR3 loop reads CASSPSSTDTQYF. CDR3 coding DNA: TGTGCCAGCTCTCCGAGCAGCACAGATACGCAGTATTTT. The full variable domain, rest sourced from reference TRBV18 and TRBJ2-3, is NAGVMQNPRHLVRRRGQEARLRCSPMKGHSHVYWYRQLPEEGLKFMVYLQKENIIDESGMPKERFSAEFPKEGPSILRIQQVVRGDSAAYFCASSPSSTDTQYFGPGTRLTVL.

This chain uses TRBV23-1 with TRBJ1-3; 9 nucleotides match TRBD1. TRBV23-1 is labeled an ORF, and its function is uncertain. This CDR3 comprises 16 residues. The ends lost 3 bases at V and 4 bases at J; junction bases unmatched: 7. The DNA for the CDR3 is TGCGCCAGCAGTCAGTACAGGGGGCCAGTCGGAAACACCATATATTTT. Translation gives CASSQYRGPVGNTIYF.

The rearrangement links TRBV2 to TRBJ1-1; TRBD1 matches at 7 bases. Germline trimming cut 6 bases from V and 0 bases from J; bases unmatched to any gene: 7. The CDR3 contains 15 residues. Germline CDR1 SNHLY, CDR2 FYNNEI. CDR3 region: CASRDRETMNTEAFF. CDR3 coding DNA: TGTGCCAGCAGAGACAGGGAAACCATGAACACTGAAGCTTTCTTT.

The chain links TRBV18 to TRBJ2-3; 10 nucleotides match TRBD1. Germline assignment: CDR1 KGHSH and CDR2 LQKENI. V lost 6 bases, J lost 5 bases, and 8 bases stayed unmatched. This CDR3 is built from 15 residues. CDR3 loop: CASSRGTGVRDTQYF. CDR3 in DNA: TGTGCCAGCTCCCGGGGGACAGGGGTTCGAGATACGCAGTATTTT.

The CDR3 bases are TGCGCCAGCAGCCAAGTGCTAGCGGGAGGGCCCGGGGAGCTGTTTTTT. This sequence encodes CASSQVLAGGPGELFF. This chain links TRBV4-1 with TRBJ2-2; 12 bases agree with TRBD2. Losses at the gene ends were 1 base for V and 6 bases for J; bases not matched to a gene: 3. The CDR3 is 16 residues long. The V gene's germline CDR1 is MGHRA and CDR2 YSYEKL.

J is TRBJ1-4 and V is TRBV28, with TRBD1 identical over 7 bases. J lost 9 bases, V lost 8 bases, and 15 bases had no gene match. Per germline, CDR1 MDHEN and CDR2 SYDVKM. CDR3 length: 15 residues. The CDR3 bases are TGTGCCAGCCTCCCCTCCGACAGGGTTTCGCAAAAACTGTTTTTT. Its protein product is CASLPSDRVSQKLFF.

This clone was seen once. V gene TRBV28 combines with J gene TRBJ1-5; D remains unclear. The V gene's germline CDR1 is MDHEN and CDR2 SYDVKM. Trimming cost V 5 bases and J 2 bases, with 7 bases left between them. This CDR3 comprises 13 residues. CDR3 residues: CASSRQGNQPQHF. The CDR3, as DNA: TGTGCCAGCAGTCGGCAGGGCAATCAGCCCCAGCATTTT.

This chain links TRBV27 with TRBJ1-2; the match to TRBD1 covers 11 bases. CDR3 length: 16 residues. Germline CDR1 and CDR2: MNHEY and SMNVEV (reference sequence). V shed 6 bases and J 6 bases; nucleotides not matched to a gene: 12. The CDR3 sequence is CASRRSGTGGGDGYTF. The CDR3 nucleotides read TGTGCCAGCAGACGCTCCGGGACAGGGGGAGGAGATGGCTACACCTTC.

The rearrangement joins TRBV7-6 to TRBJ2-3, with 15 bases aligning to TRBD2. Trimming at V came to 0 bases and at J to 3 bases, leaving 4 bases not matched to a gene. Germline values: CDR1 SGHVS, CDR2 FNYEAQ. The CDR3 loop spans 18 amino acids. The CDR3 reads CASSLAGGLAGGTDTQYF. The CDR3 DNA sequence: TGTGCCAGCAGCTTAGCTGGGGGACTAGCGGGGGGAACAGATACGCAGTATTTT.

This chain connects TRBV6-1 to TRBJ2-5, with TRBD1 matching over 10 bases. V lost 6 bases to trimming and J lost 5 bases; unmatched junction nucleotides: 3. CDR1 MNHNS and CDR2 SASEGT come from the germline V gene. The CDR3 has 13 residues. The CDR3 DNA is TGTGCCAGCAGACGGACAGGGGGGGAGACCCAGTACTTC. It specifies CASRRTGGETQYF.